Listed below are T cell receptor beta chains from one sample, sequenced in a study of neurological immune-mediated disorders. One entry per CDR3 protein results from TCRdb running MiXCR on the 5' RACE reads. The data show 65,000 to 70,000 distinct CDR3 sequences, over 4% seen once. The sample consisted of PBMCs. The receptors shown here come from a man aged 50 or older with multiple sclerosis. CDR3s include the opening cysteine and the closing phenylalanine or tryptophan. Fields, in order: J gene, V gene, D gene, clone size, CDR3 DNA, CDR3 protein. A D gene is named only where the DNA matches it firmly. Expanded clones are given a class, and other clones once, few, many or no size at all.

j_call: TRBJ2-3
v_call: TRBV20-1
d_call: .
clone_size: many
cdr3_nt: TGCAGTGCCCCGCGACAACTTAGCACAGATACGCAGTATTTT
cdr3_aa: CSAPRQLSTDTQYF

j_call: TRBJ2-4
v_call: TRBV7-9
d_call: .
clone_size: many
cdr3_nt: TGTGCCAGCAGCGGTAGGACGGATCTAGCCAAAAACATTCAGTACTTC
cdr3_aa: CASSGRTDLAKNIQYF

j_call: TRBJ2-7
v_call: TRBV7-6
d_call: .
clone_size: many
cdr3_nt: TGTGCCAGCAGCTTAAGCCAGACCGAGCAGTACTTC
cdr3_aa: CASSLSQTEQYF

j_call: TRBJ1-2
v_call: TRBV20-1
d_call: .
clone_size: .
cdr3_nt: TGCAGTGCTAGTAGGGGCCACAGGGAAACTTCCTATGGCTACACCTTC
cdr3_aa: CSASRGHRETSYGYTF

j_call: TRBJ2-5
v_call: TRBV9
d_call: TRBD2
clone_size: many
cdr3_nt: TGTGCCAGCAGCGGGGGGGGTACTCAGCTGGAGACCCAGTACTTC
cdr3_aa: CASSGGGTQLETQYF

j_call: TRBJ1-2
v_call: TRBV5-5
d_call: TRBD1
clone_size: many
cdr3_nt: TGTGCCAGCAGCGAGGGGGCGCTTAGTCAGGATGGCTACACCTTC
cdr3_aa: CASSEGALSQDGYTF

j_call: TRBJ1-2
v_call: TRBV12-5
d_call: TRBD1
clone_size: many
cdr3_nt: TGTGCTAGTGGCCCAACGACAGGGGCCTATGGCTACACCTTC
cdr3_aa: CASGPTTGAYGYTF

j_call: TRBJ2-3
v_call: TRBV5-5
d_call: TRBD2
clone_size: many
cdr3_nt: TGTGCCAGCAGCAGCGGGGGGACGGCAGATACGCAGTATTTT
cdr3_aa: CASSSGGTADTQYF

j_call: TRBJ2-6
v_call: TRBV7-2
d_call: .
clone_size: many
cdr3_nt: TGTGCCAGCAGCTTAATTGGGGATCTCTCTGGGGCCAACGTCCTGACTTTC
cdr3_aa: CASSLIGDLSGANVLTF

j_call: TRBJ1-2
v_call: TRBV20-1
d_call: .
clone_size: .
cdr3_nt: TGCAGTGCTAGGTCAGGACCTCTGCTCTACACCTTC
cdr3_aa: CSARSGPLLYTF

j_call: TRBJ2-1
v_call: TRBV9
d_call: .
clone_size: many
cdr3_nt: TGTGCCAGCAGCGCCCGACTAGAGATGTTGAATGAGCAGTTCTTC
cdr3_aa: CASSARLEMLNEQFF

j_call: TRBJ2-5
v_call: TRBV7-9
d_call: TRBD2
clone_size: many
cdr3_nt: TGTGCCAGCAGCGATGAAGCGGGGGGGCACGAGACCCAGTACTTC
cdr3_aa: CASSDEAGGHETQYF

j_call: TRBJ1-4
v_call: TRBV4-1
d_call: TRBD1
clone_size: many
cdr3_nt: TGCGCCAGCAGCCCAGGGGGAGGGTACCGTAATGAAAAACTGTTTTTT
cdr3_aa: CASSPGGGYRNEKLFF

j_call: TRBJ2-7
v_call: TRBV7-9
d_call: .
clone_size: many
cdr3_nt: TGTGCCAGCAGTCGTGCCGAGGGGGCCTACGAGCAGTACTTC
cdr3_aa: CASSRAEGAYEQYF

j_call: TRBJ2-5
v_call: TRBV20-1
d_call: .
clone_size: many
cdr3_nt: TGCAGTGCTAGGCGACAGTACCAAGAGACCCAGTACTTC
cdr3_aa: CSARRQYQETQYF

j_call: TRBJ1-6
v_call: TRBV18
d_call: TRBD1
clone_size: many
cdr3_nt: TGTGCCAGCTCACCCGACCAGGGGGCGAATTCACCCCTCCACTTT
cdr3_aa: CASSPDQGANSPLHF

j_call: TRBJ1-2
v_call: TRBV5-1
d_call: .
clone_size: many
cdr3_nt: TGCGCCAGCAGCTTGGGACAGAACTATGGCTACACCTTC
cdr3_aa: CASSLGQNYGYTF

j_call: TRBJ1-1
v_call: TRBV9
d_call: TRBD1
clone_size: many
cdr3_nt: TGTGCCAGCAGCCCCCAGGGACAGGGCATGAACACTGAAGCTTTCTTT
cdr3_aa: CASSPQGQGMNTEAFF

j_call: TRBJ1-5
v_call: TRBV6-1
d_call: .
clone_size: few
cdr3_nt: TGTGCCAGCAGCGAGGACGGTAATAGCAATCAGCCCCAGAATTTT
cdr3_aa: CASSEDGNSNQPQNF

j_call: TRBJ2-1
v_call: TRBV10-3
d_call: .
clone_size: many
cdr3_nt: TGTGCCATCAGTGAGTCGGACTGGGGGCGCGGGGAGCAGTTCTTC
cdr3_aa: CAISESDWGRGEQFF

j_call: TRBJ1-2
v_call: TRBV5-6
d_call: .
clone_size: many
cdr3_nt: TGTGCCAGCAGCTTGGGGGACACCTATGGCTACACCTTC
cdr3_aa: CASSLGDTYGYTF

j_call: TRBJ1-3
v_call: TRBV3-1
d_call: .
clone_size: .
cdr3_nt: TGTGCCAGCAGCCAGCGGCCGATTGTTGAAAACTTATCTGGAAACACCATCTATTTT
cdr3_aa: CASSQRPIVENLSGNTIYF

j_call: TRBJ2-4
v_call: TRBV20-1
d_call: .
clone_size: many
cdr3_nt: TGCAGTGGGAGAGGACAGCAAGTAGCCAAAAACATTCAGTACTTC
cdr3_aa: CSGRGQQVAKNIQYF

j_call: TRBJ1-5
v_call: TRBV5-5
d_call: TRBD1
clone_size: many
cdr3_nt: TGTGCCAGCAGCAAGGAGGGGGCGCGACTACAGCCCCAGAATTTT
cdr3_aa: CASSKEGARLQPQNF

j_call: TRBJ2-7
v_call: TRBV15
d_call: TRBD1
clone_size: many
cdr3_nt: TGTGCCACCAGCGGGGGACAGGGGGACTACGAGCAGTACTTC
cdr3_aa: CATSGGQGDYEQYF

j_call: TRBJ1-5
v_call: TRBV20-1
d_call: .
clone_size: .
cdr3_nt: TGCAGTGCTAGCGGACGTTTGAATCAGCCCCAGCATTTT
cdr3_aa: CSASGRLNQPQHF

j_call: TRBJ2-3
v_call: TRBV6-4
d_call: .
clone_size: many
cdr3_nt: TGTGCCAGCAGTGACGATCAGGGATCCACAGATACGCAGTATTTT
cdr3_aa: CASSDDQGSTDTQYF

j_call: TRBJ2-1
v_call: TRBV18
d_call: .
clone_size: many
cdr3_nt: TGTGCCAGCTCACCACCGGTCGACGTGAGCTCCTACAATGAGCAGTTCTTC
cdr3_aa: CASSPPVDVSSYNEQFF

j_call: TRBJ2-7
v_call: TRBV5-6
d_call: .
clone_size: many
cdr3_nt: TGTGCCAGCAGCACGACAGGGACTCACTACGAGCAGTACTTC
cdr3_aa: CASSTTGTHYEQYF

j_call: TRBJ1-1
v_call: TRBV5-1
d_call: .
clone_size: many
cdr3_nt: TGCGCCAGCAGCTTGGATGGAGAGAACACTGAAGCTTTCTTT
cdr3_aa: CASSLDGENTEAFF

j_call: TRBJ2-5
v_call: TRBV5-1
d_call: .
clone_size: many
cdr3_nt: TGCGCCAGCAGCCCTTGGGGCCTTACAAGACAAGAGACCCAGTACTTC
cdr3_aa: CASSPWGLTRQETQYF

j_call: TRBJ2-5
v_call: TRBV6-6
d_call: .
clone_size: many
cdr3_nt: TGTGCCAGCAGTTACTCTCCCGGGACCCCCGGGGGAGAGACCCAGTACTTC
cdr3_aa: CASSYSPGTPGGETQYF

j_call: TRBJ2-7
v_call: TRBV2
d_call: .
clone_size: many
cdr3_nt: TGTGCCAGCAGGGACTCAGGGGCCTACGAGCAGTACTTC
cdr3_aa: CASRDSGAYEQYF

j_call: TRBJ2-1
v_call: TRBV10-3
d_call: .
clone_size: many
cdr3_nt: TGTGCCATCAGTGAATCCGGGACAACGACTTACAATGAGCAGTTCTTC
cdr3_aa: CAISESGTTTYNEQFF

j_call: TRBJ2-3
v_call: TRBV20-1
d_call: .
clone_size: many
cdr3_nt: TGCAGTGCCTTGGGACCAGGGGTGGCAGATACGCAGTATTTT
cdr3_aa: CSALGPGVADTQYF

j_call: TRBJ2-5
v_call: TRBV5-1
d_call: TRBD1
clone_size: many
cdr3_nt: TGCGCCAGCAGCTCGGGACAGTCCGGGGAGACCCAGTACTTC
cdr3_aa: CASSSGQSGETQYF

j_call: TRBJ1-1
v_call: TRBV6-1
d_call: .
clone_size: few
cdr3_nt: TGTGCCAGCAGTCCATCTGTAGGGTACACTGAAGCTTTCTTT
cdr3_aa: CASSPSVGYTEAFF

j_call: TRBJ1-5
v_call: TRBV20-1
d_call: .
clone_size: many
cdr3_nt: TGCAGTGCTAGAGGCAGCGATAGCAATCAGCCCCAGAATTTT
cdr3_aa: CSARGSDSNQPQNF

j_call: TRBJ1-5
v_call: TRBV20-1
d_call: .
clone_size: .
cdr3_nt: TGCAGTGCTAGAGCTCTCGAGACAGCAGATCAGCCCCAGCATTTT
cdr3_aa: CSARALETADQPQHF

j_call: TRBJ1-5
v_call: TRBV20-1
d_call: .
clone_size: many
cdr3_nt: TGCAGTGCTAGAGATCGGGGGCATCAGCCCCAGCATTTT
cdr3_aa: CSARDRGHQPQHF

j_call: TRBJ1-2
v_call: TRBV5-1
d_call: .
clone_size: many
cdr3_nt: TGCGCCAGCAGCTTGTCGCCGCTGAACTATGGCTACACCTTC
cdr3_aa: CASSLSPLNYGYTF

j_call: TRBJ1-5
v_call: TRBV6-5
d_call: TRBD1
clone_size: .
cdr3_nt: TGCGCCAGCAGTAAAGGACAGGGTAGGGATCAGCCCCAGCATTTT
cdr3_aa: CASSKGQGRDQPQHF

j_call: TRBJ1-5
v_call: TRBV7-2
d_call: .
clone_size: many
cdr3_nt: TGTGCCAGCAGCTTAGTAGCAGACTCAAATCAGCCCCAGCATTTT
cdr3_aa: CASSLVADSNQPQHF

j_call: TRBJ1-2
v_call: TRBV29-1
d_call: TRBD1
clone_size: many
cdr3_nt: TGCAGCGTTGAAGGGAGTACAGGGGCTAACTATGGCTACACCTTC
cdr3_aa: CSVEGSTGANYGYTF

j_call: TRBJ1-5
v_call: TRBV20-1
d_call: .
clone_size: many
cdr3_nt: TGCAGTGCTCCCGGGACACATGGGCCCCAGAATTTT
cdr3_aa: CSAPGTHGPQNF

j_call: TRBJ2-1
v_call: TRBV7-2
d_call: TRBD2
clone_size: few
cdr3_nt: TGTGCCAGCAGCTTCCGCCGACTAGCGGGGGGGCAATCCTACAATGAGCAGTTCTTC
cdr3_aa: CASSFRRLAGGQSYNEQFF

j_call: TRBJ1-5
v_call: TRBV7-8
d_call: .
clone_size: many
cdr3_nt: TGTGCCAGCAGCTTAACCAGGGGAACTGGCGATCAGCCCCAGCATTTT
cdr3_aa: CASSLTRGTGDQPQHF

j_call: TRBJ2-5
v_call: TRBV27
d_call: TRBD1
clone_size: many
cdr3_nt: TGTGCCAGCAGTTGGGACAGGGGCCAAGAGACCCAGTACTTC
cdr3_aa: CASSWDRGQETQYF

j_call: TRBJ2-7
v_call: TRBV20-1
d_call: .
clone_size: many
cdr3_nt: TGCAGTGCTTTCAGTCGCTACGAGCAGTACTTC
cdr3_aa: CSAFSRYEQYF

j_call: TRBJ2-5
v_call: TRBV5-1
d_call: .
clone_size: many
cdr3_nt: TGCGCCAGCAGCGCCGGGGCGGGGGAGACCCAGTACTTC
cdr3_aa: CASSAGAGETQYF

j_call: TRBJ2-5
v_call: TRBV6-5
d_call: .
clone_size: .
cdr3_nt: TGTGCCAGCAGATCGGAAAGTACAGAGACCCAGTACTTC
cdr3_aa: CASRSESTETQYF

j_call: TRBJ1-5
v_call: TRBV2
d_call: TRBD1
clone_size: many
cdr3_nt: TGTGCCAGCACCGGACAGGTGGGGCAGCCCCAGCATTTT
cdr3_aa: CASTGQVGQPQHF

j_call: TRBJ2-7
v_call: TRBV7-2
d_call: TRBD1
clone_size: many
cdr3_nt: TGTGCCAGCAGCCCGGGGACAGGGTACGTCTACGAGCAGTACTTC
cdr3_aa: CASSPGTGYVYEQYF

j_call: TRBJ2-2
v_call: TRBV7-2
d_call: .
clone_size: many
cdr3_nt: TGTGCCAGCAGCCCCCGGGGTAGGGGGGGGACCTTTCGGACCGGGGAGCTGTTTTTT
cdr3_aa: CASSPRGRGGTFRTGELFF

j_call: TRBJ1-5
v_call: TRBV20-1
d_call: TRBD1
clone_size: few
cdr3_nt: TGCAGTGCTACCCACCCGGGACAGGGTATGCAGCCCCAGAATTTT
cdr3_aa: CSATHPGQGMQPQNF